The rows below give T cell receptor beta chains drawn from one sample of a study of shared clonotypes between healthy human individuals. The method was immunoSEQ multiplex PCR; TCRdb's version includes in-frame clones alone and lacks a portion of them. The data contain some 2 million clones, approximately 95% of them seen just once; the ten biggest clones take up around 1.1%. The source material was naive CD8+ T cells sorted from blood. Receptor source: a man younger than 30 in good health. Each CDR3 is given with its conserved first and last residue. The order of the fields is D gene, J gene, V gene, clone size, CDR3 DNA, CDR3 protein. The D gene is left open where the match is weak. The size entry is marked missing in some rows and otherwise reads once, few, many or a size class.

d_gene: -; j_gene: TRBJ1-1; v_gene: TRBV4-3; abundance: -; CDR3nt: TGCGCCAGCAGCCAGATTGGGACGGGGAACACTGAAGCTTTCTTT; CDR3aa: CASSQIGTGNTEAFF
d_gene: -; j_gene: TRBJ1-1; v_gene: TRBV27; abundance: once; CDR3nt: TGTGCCAGCAGTCCCGTAGGGGCAAGCACTGAAGCTTTCTTT; CDR3aa: CASSPVGASTEAFF
d_gene: -; j_gene: TRBJ1-1; v_gene: TRBV10-3; abundance: -; CDR3nt: TGTGCCATCAGTGAGTTAGTGGCAGGCGAAGCTTTCTTT; CDR3aa: CAISELVAGEAFF
d_gene: TRBD1; j_gene: TRBJ1-2; v_gene: TRBV11-2; abundance: -; CDR3nt: TGTGCCAGCAGCGCTGACAGGGCACCTTCCCATGGCTACACCTTC; CDR3aa: CASSADRAPSHGYTF
d_gene: -; j_gene: TRBJ2-3; v_gene: TRBV5-1; abundance: few; CDR3nt: TGCGCCAGCAGCTATGCCGGGACCAGCACAGATACGCAGTATTTT; CDR3aa: CASSYAGTSTDTQYF
d_gene: -; j_gene: TRBJ1-1; v_gene: TRBV5-4; abundance: -; CDR3nt: TGTGCCAGCAGCTTTTCCGGGGGCACTGAAGCTTTCTTT; CDR3aa: CASSFSGGTEAFF
d_gene: -; j_gene: TRBJ2-7; v_gene: TRBV5-5; abundance: -; CDR3nt: TGTGCCAGCACCGACACCTACGAGCAGTACTTC; CDR3aa: CASTDTYEQYF
d_gene: -; j_gene: TRBJ1-2; v_gene: TRBV28; abundance: -; CDR3nt: TGTGCCAGCAGTTTGGACGGATCTAACTATGGCTACACCTTC; CDR3aa: CASSLDGSNYGYTF
d_gene: -; j_gene: TRBJ2-5; v_gene: TRBV14; abundance: few; CDR3nt: TGTGCCAGCAGCCTATACCAAGAGACCCAGTACTTC; CDR3aa: CASSLYQETQYF
d_gene: -; j_gene: TRBJ1-2; v_gene: TRBV19; abundance: -; CDR3nt: TGTGCCAGTAGTTCAGGACCAATTTATGGCTACACCTTC; CDR3aa: CASSSGPIYGYTF
d_gene: -; j_gene: TRBJ1-5; v_gene: TRBV27; abundance: -; CDR3nt: TGTGCCAGCAGTTCTGGTGGGGCTCAGCCCCAGCATTTT; CDR3aa: CASSSGGAQPQHF
d_gene: -; j_gene: TRBJ2-7; v_gene: TRBV27; abundance: -; CDR3nt: TGTGCCAGCAGTTGGGGACGGAACTACGAGCAGTACTTC; CDR3aa: CASSWGRNYEQYF
d_gene: -; j_gene: TRBJ2-5; v_gene: TRBV28; abundance: -; CDR3nt: TGTGCCAGCAGTGATCCAGGGGGGGCAATAGAAGAGACCCAGTACTTC; CDR3aa: CASSDPGGAIEETQYF
d_gene: -; j_gene: TRBJ2-5; v_gene: TRBV27; abundance: -; CDR3nt: TGTGCCAGCAGTTTATACAGGACGGGCGAGACCCAGTACTTC; CDR3aa: CASSLYRTGETQYF
d_gene: -; j_gene: TRBJ2-7; v_gene: TRBV4-3; abundance: once; CDR3nt: TGCGCCAGCAGCCAAGAGGGCAGTACGGCGTACGAGCAGTACTTC; CDR3aa: CASSQEGSTAYEQYF
d_gene: -; j_gene: TRBJ2-7; v_gene: TRBV15; abundance: -; CDR3nt: TGTGCCACCAGCACAGGGACCGCCTGGTCCTACGAGCAGTACTTC; CDR3aa: CATSTGTAWSYEQYF
d_gene: TRBD2; j_gene: TRBJ2-5; v_gene: TRBV5-1; abundance: -; CDR3nt: TGCGCCACCAGCATGGGGGGGACGGAGACCCAGTACTTC; CDR3aa: CATSMGGTETQYF
d_gene: -; j_gene: TRBJ2-7; v_gene: TRBV11-2; abundance: -; CDR3nt: TGTGCCAGCAGCTTAGCGGGTACCTACGAGCAGTACTTC; CDR3aa: CASSLAGTYEQYF
d_gene: -; j_gene: TRBJ2-7; v_gene: TRBV30; abundance: -; CDR3nt: TGTGCCTGGAGTGCCCTTGGCCGCTGGAGCTCCTACGAGCAGTACTTC; CDR3aa: CAWSALGRWSSYEQYF
d_gene: TRBD1; j_gene: TRBJ1-5; v_gene: TRBV27; abundance: -; CDR3nt: TGTGCCAGCAGTTCTGGTGTGAACAGGGGACCTTATAGCAATCAGCCCCAGCATTTT; CDR3aa: CASSSGVNRGPYSNQPQHF
d_gene: -; j_gene: TRBJ2-7; v_gene: TRBV7-2; abundance: -; CDR3nt: TGTGCCAGCAGCTTAGCGGGACGGTTCTACGAGCAGTACTTC; CDR3aa: CASSLAGRFYEQYF
d_gene: -; j_gene: TRBJ1-4; v_gene: TRBV30; abundance: once; CDR3nt: TGTGCCTGGAGTGTTCAGGGGCTCTGGGAAAAACTGTTTTTT; CDR3aa: CAWSVQGLWEKLFF
d_gene: -; j_gene: TRBJ1-2; v_gene: TRBV5-6; abundance: -; CDR3nt: TGTGCCAGCAGCTTGGTACGGCACGATGGAAACTATGGCTACACCTTC; CDR3aa: CASSLVRHDGNYGYTF
d_gene: -; j_gene: TRBJ2-3; v_gene: TRBV19; abundance: -; CDR3nt: TGTGCCAGTAGTATAGCCCAAGGCACAGATACGCAGTATTTT; CDR3aa: CASSIAQGTDTQYF
d_gene: -; j_gene: TRBJ2-5; v_gene: TRBV19; abundance: once; CDR3nt: TGTGCCAGTAGTATAGAGAGGTACCAAGAGACCCAGTACTTC; CDR3aa: CASSIERYQETQYF
d_gene: -; j_gene: TRBJ2-2; v_gene: TRBV30; abundance: -; CDR3nt: TGTGCCTGGACCAGTGGCACCGGGGAGCTGTTTTTT; CDR3aa: CAWTSGTGELFF